The sequence of this T cell receptor beta chain was determined in a study of blood T cells in healthy people across ages. This clonotype has just a few counts. The V end lost 4 bases, the J end lost 7 bases, and 26 bases lay between the germline ends. The CDR3 is 17 residues long. The germline V gene encodes CDR1 SGHRS and CDR2 YFSETQ. Using a J-beta primer mix together with a sample-barcoded 5' primer, a second PCR was run for roughly 6 to 11 cycles. Via MiXCR, TCRdb re-called the 5' RACE reads, giving one row per CDR3 protein. The data contain roughly 700,000 distinct CDR3 sequences, more than 40% of them singletons.

J is TRBJ1-1 and V is TRBV5-1; TRBD1 might be the D (6 bases). The TCR was taken from a woman in her sixties or seventies in good health. Source material: blood. CDR3 loop: CASSRRGAEIKGGEAFF. CDR3 DNA: TGCGCCAGCAGCCGACGGGGCGCAGAGATAAAAGGGGGTGAAGCTTTCTTT.